Listed below are T cell receptor beta chains from one sample, sequenced in a study of beta chain features in type 1 diabetes. Profiling relied on immunoSEQ multiplex PCR, and the TCRdb table lists in-frame clones only, not all of them. Of 130,000 to 150,000 clones in the sample, 6.9% were seen once. The source material was central memory CD4+ T cells from blood. The receptors stem from a young woman in good health. CDR3s include the opening cysteine and the closing phenylalanine or tryptophan. D genes are given only for firm matches. Some rows have no size entry. The others give once, few or many, or a class for an expanded clone.

v_gene,abundance,d_gene,len,j_gene,CDR3aa,CDR3nt
TRBV7-2,NA,TRBD1,14,TRBJ2-7,CASSRQGSKNEQYF,TGTGCCAGCAGCCGACAGGGTAGTAAGAACGAGCAGTACTTC
TRBV11-2,once,TRBD2,13,TRBJ2-7,CASSPREGSEQYF,TGTGCCAGCAGCCCCCGGGAGGGGAGCGAGCAGTACTTC
TRBV6-6,few,NA,14,TRBJ1-1,CASSFEALNTEAFF,TGTGCCAGCAGTTTCGAGGCCCTGAACACTGAAGCTTTCTTT
TRBV5-4,few,TRBD2,15,TRBJ2-1,CASSVTSGKYNEQFF,TGTGCCAGCAGCGTCACTAGCGGGAAGTACAATGAGCAGTTCTTC
TRBV30,NA,TRBD1,15,TRBJ1-2,CAWSIPSTGGAGYTF,TGTGCCTGGAGTATTCCCTCGACAGGGGGCGCAGGCTACACCTTC
TRBV11-2,few,NA,15,TRBJ2-1,CASSLPQRADLEQFF,TGTGCCAGCAGCCTCCCTCAGCGGGCGGACCTTGAGCAGTTCTTC
TRBV14,many,NA,12,TRBJ1-1,CASSQGEVMAFF,TGTGCCAGCAGCCAAGGCGAGGTTATGGCTTTCTTT
TRBV18,NA,NA,13,TRBJ1-2,CASSPPEPGGYTF,TGTGCCAGCTCACCACCCGAGCCAGGCGGCTACACCTTC
TRBV2,few,NA,14,TRBJ2-1,CASTMASESNEQFF,TGTGCCAGCACGATGGCTAGCGAATCCAATGAGCAGTTCTTC
TRBV9,NA,TRBD2,15,TRBJ2-1,CASSRGAGAPSEQFF,TGTGCCAGCAGCCGCGGGGCGGGAGCCCCCTCCGAGCAGTTCTTC
TRBV9,few,NA,14,TRBJ1-1,CASSPRLRASEAFF,TGTGCCAGCAGCCCTCGGCTCAGGGCATCTGAAGCTTTCTTT
TRBV7-3,NA,TRBD2,16,TRBJ2-3,CASSFLGTSGLDTQYF,TGTGCCAGCAGCTTCCTTGGGACTAGCGGGCTAGATACGCAGTATTTT
TRBV27,NA,NA,14,TRBJ1-5,CASSLKLGPWPQHF,TGTGCCAGCAGTTTAAAGCTGGGGCCCTGGCCCCAGCATTTT
TRBV2,NA,NA,15,TRBJ2-1,CASSGGRGQRNEQFF,TGTGCCAGCAGTGGAGGCAGGGGACAACGCAATGAGCAGTTCTTC
TRBV11-2,many,TRBD2,13,TRBJ2-1,CASSSSGYNEQFF,TGTGCCAGCAGCTCTAGCGGGTACAATGAGCAGTTCTTC
TRBV7-9,NA,NA,11,TRBJ2-7,CASSRGNEQYF,TGTGCCAGCAGCCGAGGGAACGAGCAGTACTTC
TRBV4-3,many,TRBD1,13,TRBJ2-5,CASSPGQSETQYF,TGCGCCAGCAGCCCGGGACAGTCGGAGACCCAGTACTTC
TRBV2,NA,NA,12,TRBJ2-5,CASQYRAETQYF,TGTGCCAGCCAATACAGGGCAGAGACCCAGTACTTC
TRBV21-1,few,NA,16,TRBJ1-1,CASIPFGDRLNTEAFF,TGTGCCAGCATCCCTTTCGGGGACAGGTTGAACACTGAAGCTTTCTTT
TRBV7-6,few,NA,16,TRBJ2-3,CASSLLVGGATDTQYF,TGTGCCAGCAGCTTATTGGTTGGGGGCGCCACAGATACGCAGTATTTT
TRBV5-4,few,NA,15,TRBJ2-3,CASSLEQRSTDTQYF,TGTGCCAGCAGCTTGGAACAGAGAAGCACAGATACGCAGTATTTT
TRBV5-8,NA,TRBD2,17,TRBJ2-2,CASSRLGGRGDTGELFF,TGTGCCAGCAGCCGGTTGGGCGGGAGAGGGGACACCGGGGAGCTGTTTTTT
TRBV6-1,NA,TRBD1,15,TRBJ1-5,CASTVQDRGGQPQHF,TGTGCCAGCACCGTCCAAGACAGGGGCGGACAGCCCCAGCATTTT
TRBV5-1,few,NA,14,TRBJ1-1,CASRFDSLNTEAFF,TGCGCCAGCAGATTCGACAGCCTGAACACTGAAGCTTTCTTT
TRBV19,NA,TRBD2,15,TRBJ2-3,CASSPSGRHRDTQYF,TGTGCCAGTAGTCCTAGCGGGAGACATCGTGATACGCAGTATTTT
TRBV7-9,many,TRBD2,16,TRBJ2-1,CASSLPGLAGANEQFF,TGTGCCAGCAGCTTACCTGGACTAGCGGGGGCCAATGAGCAGTTCTTC
TRBV18,many,TRBD1,15,TRBJ1-3,CASSPGTDSGNTIYF,TGTGCCAGCTCACCTGGGACAGACTCTGGAAACACCATATATTTT
TRBV19,NA,NA,13,TRBJ1-2,CASSTDTFYGYTF,TGTGCCAGTAGTACGGACACGTTCTATGGCTACACCTTC
TRBV10-3,NA,NA,13,TRBJ1-5,CAISESTSQPQHF,TGTGCCATCAGTGAGTCGACATCTCAGCCCCAGCATTTT
TRBV6-5,NA,TRBD1,15,TRBJ1-4,CASRPDRGRGEKLFF,TGTGCCAGCAGACCCGACAGGGGGCGAGGGGAAAAACTGTTTTTT
TRBV6-6,NA,TRBD1,14,TRBJ1-5,CASSYAGQNQPQHF,TGTGCCAGCAGTTACGCGGGACAGAATCAGCCCCAGCATTTT
TRBV29-1,many,NA,10,TRBJ2-3,CSVKEDTQYF,TGCAGCGTTAAGGAGGATACGCAGTATTTT
TRBV7-2,many,NA,16,TRBJ1-5,CASSLSGRGGHQPQHF,TGTGCCAGCAGCCTCTCGGGGAGGGGAGGACATCAGCCCCAGCATTTT
TRBV6-4,few,TRBD1,15,TRBJ1-2,CASSDSKGALGGYTF,TGTGCCAGCAGTGACTCGAAGGGGGCTCTAGGGGGCTACACCTTC
TRBV7-2,NA,TRBD1,16,TRBJ1-2,CASSLGRDRRNYGYTF,TGTGCCAGCAGCTTAGGTAGGGACAGGCGGAACTATGGCTACACCTTC
TRBV6-1,few,TRBD2,14,TRBJ2-1,CASTPLAGDNEQFF,TGTGCCAGCACTCCCCTAGCGGGGGACAATGAGCAGTTCTTC
TRBV18,NA,TRBD1,14,TRBJ1-1,CASTQDRGPAEAFF,TGTGCCAGCACCCAGGACAGGGGGCCGGCTGAAGCTTTCTTT
TRBV4-3,few,TRBD2,15,TRBJ2-1,CASSPIAGGPPEQFF,TGCGCCAGCAGCCCTATAGCGGGAGGGCCGCCTGAGCAGTTCTTC
TRBV7-3,many,TRBD1,16,TRBJ1-1,CASSSGQGRVNTEAFF,TGTGCCAGCAGCTCCGGACAGGGGCGAGTGAACACTGAAGCTTTCTTT
TRBV4-3,NA,TRBD1,16,TRBJ2-2,CASSQGTGGYTGELFF,TGCGCCAGCAGCCAAGGGACAGGGGGATACACCGGGGAGCTGTTTTTT
TRBV6-6,few,NA,13,TRBJ2-5,CASRLQGQETQYF,TGTGCCAGCAGACTACAGGGTCAAGAGACCCAGTACTTC
TRBV7-2,many,TRBD1,14,TRBJ2-1,CASSLVAGGNEQFF,TGTGCCAGCAGCTTAGTAGCAGGGGGCAATGAGCAGTTCTTC
TRBV23-1,medium-sized,TRBD1,15,TRBJ1-2,CASRQGATRGYGYTF,TGCGCCAGTAGACAGGGGGCCACCCGAGGCTATGGCTACACCTTC
TRBV7-3,many,TRBD2,16,TRBJ2-2,CASSLTGTSVSGELFF,TGTGCCAGCAGCTTAACCGGGACTAGCGTTTCCGGGGAGCTGTTTTTT
TRBV7-2,few,TRBD2,17,TRBJ2-3,CASSEGLAGSSTDTQYF,TGTGCCAGCAGCGAGGGACTAGCGGGATCTAGCACAGATACGCAGTATTTT
TRBV7-8,NA,TRBD2,16,TRBJ2-7,CASSLALAGGLNEQYF,TGTGCCAGCAGCTTAGCGCTAGCGGGAGGCTTAAACGAGCAGTACTTC
TRBV7-9,few,TRBD1,14,TRBJ2-5,CASNTDRGLETQYF,TGTGCCAGCAACACGGACAGGGGGCTGGAGACCCAGTACTTC
TRBV7-9,few,NA,15,TRBJ2-5,CASSDLGGTEGTQYF,TGTGCCAGCAGCGACCTGGGCGGGACGGAAGGGACCCAGTACTTC
TRBV19,few,TRBD1,14,TRBJ1-5,CASSGDRLSQPQHF,TGTGCCAGTAGTGGGGACAGGTTGAGTCAGCCCCAGCATTTT